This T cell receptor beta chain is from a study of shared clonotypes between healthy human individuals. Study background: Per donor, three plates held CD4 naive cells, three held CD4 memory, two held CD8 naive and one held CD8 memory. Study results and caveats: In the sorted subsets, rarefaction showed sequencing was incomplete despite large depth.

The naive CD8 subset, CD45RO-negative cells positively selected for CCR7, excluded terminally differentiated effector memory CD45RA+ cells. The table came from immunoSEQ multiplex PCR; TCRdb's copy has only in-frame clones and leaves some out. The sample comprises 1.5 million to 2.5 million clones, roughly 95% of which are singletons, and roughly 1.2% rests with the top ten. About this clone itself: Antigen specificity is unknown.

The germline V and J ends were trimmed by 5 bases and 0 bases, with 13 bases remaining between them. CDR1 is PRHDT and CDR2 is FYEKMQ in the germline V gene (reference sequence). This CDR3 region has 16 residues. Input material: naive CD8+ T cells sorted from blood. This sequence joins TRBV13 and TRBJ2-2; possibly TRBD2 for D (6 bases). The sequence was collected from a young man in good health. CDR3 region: CASSPPEGTNTGELFF. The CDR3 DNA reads TGTGCCAGCAGCCCACCGGAGGGGACGAACACCGGGGAGCTGTTTTTT. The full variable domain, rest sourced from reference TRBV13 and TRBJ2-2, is AAGVIQSPRHLIKEKRETATLKCYPIPRHDTVYWYQQGPGQDPQFLISFYEKMQSDKGSIPDRFSAQQFSDYHSELNMSSLELGDSALYFCASSPPEGTNTGELFFGEGSRLTVL.